What follows is one T cell receptor (beta chain) and its context. Its antigen is still unknown. V was cut by 5 bases and J by 6 bases, with 13 bases left in between. This CDR3 is 13 amino acids long. TCRdb's table, derived via immunoSEQ multiplex PCR, lists solely in-frame clones and lacks some. Here the sample spans about 64,000 clones, 75% to 95% being singletons. This entry is derived from a study of T cell responses to AZD1222 COVID-19 vaccine. Study results and caveats: Dominant at 160-218 and 743-854, vaccine-associated CD4 TCRs also spanned spike. Baseline seropositivity occurred in only a handful of AZD1222 recipients. Without day 14 samples, only post-peak T cell repertoires were studied.

This chain links TRBV12-3 or TRBV12-4 with TRBJ1-1; D is undetermined. This sequence was found in an adult who received the MenACWY meningococcal vaccine as a control. Here the sequenced sample was peripheral blood, taken 28 days after the second dose of the MenACWY control vaccine. The CDR3 sequence: CASSPLGRAEAFF. As DNA, the CDR3 is TGTGCCAGCAGTCCGCTTGGTAGGGCTGAAGCTTTCTTT.